Following are 5 T cell receptor beta chains from one sample sequenced in a study of radiotherapy plus CTLA-4 blockade in lung cancer. The table came from immunoSEQ multiplex PCR; TCRdb's copy has only in-frame clones and leaves some out. The sample lists roughly 55,000 clones, 72% occurring once. The sample was peripheral blood, taken from a patient treated with radiotherapy plus ipilimumab. The receptor set was obtained from a human donor with non-small cell lung cancer whose response to radiotherapy plus ipilimumab could not be evaluated.

The rearrangement uses TRBV7-2 and TRBJ2-5, with 7 nucleotides matching TRBD2. This CDR3 comprises 15 residues. J gave up 2 bases and V 3 bases, and 6 bases lay outside the gene matches. Looked up from germline, CDR1 is SGHTA and CDR2 is FQGNSA. The CDR3 nucleotides are TGTGCCAGCAGCTTCGGACTAGGGGTTCAAGAGACCCAGTACTTC. Translating it yields CASSFGLGVQETQYF.

This clone was recorded once. V gene TRBV11-2 combines with J gene TRBJ2-1, with 7 positions matching TRBD2. There are 16 residues in the CDR3. Trimming took 5 bases from V and 0 from J; bases not matched to a gene: 7. CDR1 and CDR2 from the germline V gene are SGHAT and FQNNGV. CDR3: CASSLRLAHSYNEQFF. The CDR3 nucleotides read TGTGCCAGCAGCCTTAGACTAGCCCACTCCTACAATGAGCAGTTCTTC.

This clone turned up a few times. The chain combines TRBV7-2 with TRBJ2-7; 8 positions agree with TRBD2. Trimming took 4 bases from V and 7 from J; bases not matched to a gene: 9. This CDR3 comprises 14 residues. The germline V gene encodes CDR1 SGHTA and CDR2 FQGNSA. The CDR3 loop is CASSSFGGVIEQYF. In DNA, the CDR3 is TGTGCCAGCAGCTCCTTCGGGGGGGTTATAGAGCAGTACTTC.

The chain has TRBV4-1 and TRBJ1-1; 8 bases match TRBD1. Trimming took 0 bases from V and 1 from J; bases not matched to a gene: 1. The CDR3 covers 15 residues. Germline CDR1 reads MGHRA; CDR2 reads YSYEKL. The CDR3 loop is CASSQEGTGNTEAFF. The CDR3 bases are TGCGCCAGCAGCCAAGAGGGGACAGGGAACACTGAAGCTTTCTTT.

The chain has TRBV27 and TRBJ1-5; 8 bases align to TRBD1. Germline trimming cut 3 bases from V and 4 bases from J; bases unmatched to any gene: 2. The length of the CDR3 is 14 residues. Per germline, CDR1 MNHEY and CDR2 SMNVEV (reference sequence). The CDR3 loop is CASSFGTGNQPQHF. The CDR3, as DNA: TGTGCCAGCAGTTTCGGGACAGGAAATCAGCCCCAGCATTTT.